This TCR beta chain was identified in a study of long-term antiretroviral therapy in people with HIV. Trimming removed 6 bases at V and 4 bases at J, with 6 bases between. Germline CDR1 KGHSH, CDR2 LQKENI. The CDR3 spans 12 residues. Samples were assayed with immunoSEQ v3.0 at survey level. Some clones are missing from TCRdb's copy, which holds only in-frame ones; the method was immunoSEQ multiplex PCR. The sample holds roughly 33,000 clones, 60% to 85% seen once. Roughly 0.95-10 million cryopreserved PBMC were held in samples before DNA extraction. Sequences were derived from unsorted PBMCs, sampled 2 years after starting antiretroviral therapy. The clonotype comes from a woman aged 45-59 years with HIV. V and J are TRBV18 and TRBJ1-4; D remains unclear. The CDR3 nucleotides read TGTGCCAGCTCGGAGGGTAATGAAAAACTGTTTTTT. Amino acids: CASSEGNEKLFF.